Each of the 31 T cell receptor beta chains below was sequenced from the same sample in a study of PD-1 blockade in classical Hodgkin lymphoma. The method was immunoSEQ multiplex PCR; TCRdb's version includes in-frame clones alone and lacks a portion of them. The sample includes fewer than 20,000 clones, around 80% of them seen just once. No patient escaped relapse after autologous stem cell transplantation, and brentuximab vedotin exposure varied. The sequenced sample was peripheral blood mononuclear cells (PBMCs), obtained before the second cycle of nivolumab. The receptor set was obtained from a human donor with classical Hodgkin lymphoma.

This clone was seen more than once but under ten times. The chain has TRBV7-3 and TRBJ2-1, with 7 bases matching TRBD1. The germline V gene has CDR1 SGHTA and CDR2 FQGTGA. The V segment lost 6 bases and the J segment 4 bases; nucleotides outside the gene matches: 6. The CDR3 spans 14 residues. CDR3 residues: CASSKGAAYNEQFF. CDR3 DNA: TGTGCCAGCAGTAAGGGGGCGGCTTACAATGAGCAGTTCTTC.

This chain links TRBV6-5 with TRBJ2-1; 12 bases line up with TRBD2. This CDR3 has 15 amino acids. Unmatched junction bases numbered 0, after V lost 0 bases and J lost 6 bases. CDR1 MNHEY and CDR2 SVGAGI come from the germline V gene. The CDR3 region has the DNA TGTGCCAGCAGTTACTCGACTAGCGGGAGCAATGAGCAGTTCTTC. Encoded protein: CASSYSTSGSNEQFF.

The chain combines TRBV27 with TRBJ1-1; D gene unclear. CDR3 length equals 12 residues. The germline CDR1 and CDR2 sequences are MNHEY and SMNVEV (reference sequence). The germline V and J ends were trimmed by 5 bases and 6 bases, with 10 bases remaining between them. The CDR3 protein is CASSPTGPEAFF. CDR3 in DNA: TGTGCCAGCAGTCCCACGGGCCCTGAAGCTTTCTTT.

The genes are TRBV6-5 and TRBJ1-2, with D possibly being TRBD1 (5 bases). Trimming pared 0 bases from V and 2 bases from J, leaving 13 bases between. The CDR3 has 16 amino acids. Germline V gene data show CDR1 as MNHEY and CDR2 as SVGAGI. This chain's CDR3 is CASSYSIQGGNYGYTF. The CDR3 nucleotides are TGTGCCAGCAGTTACTCGATTCAGGGAGGGAACTATGGCTACACCTTC.

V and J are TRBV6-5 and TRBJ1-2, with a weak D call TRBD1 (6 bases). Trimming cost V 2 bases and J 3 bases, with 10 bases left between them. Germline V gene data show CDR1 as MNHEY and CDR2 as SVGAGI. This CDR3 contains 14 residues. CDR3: CASSYDGGYYGYTF. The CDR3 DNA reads TGTGCCAGCAGTTACGACGGGGGCTACTATGGCTACACCTTC.

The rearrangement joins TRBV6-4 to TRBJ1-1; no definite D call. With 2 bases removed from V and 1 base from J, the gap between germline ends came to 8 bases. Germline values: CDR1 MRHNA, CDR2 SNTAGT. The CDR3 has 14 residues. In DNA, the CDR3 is TGTGCCAGCAGTGACAGTGCGGAGAACACTGAAGCTTTCTTT. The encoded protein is CASSDSAENTEAFF.

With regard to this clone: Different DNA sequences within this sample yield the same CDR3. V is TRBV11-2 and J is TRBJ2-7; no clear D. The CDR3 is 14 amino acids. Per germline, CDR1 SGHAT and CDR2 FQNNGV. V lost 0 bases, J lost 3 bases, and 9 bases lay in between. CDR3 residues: CASSLDRRFYEQYF. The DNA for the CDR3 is TGTGCCAGCAGCTTAGATCGTCGGTTCTACGAGCAGTACTTC.

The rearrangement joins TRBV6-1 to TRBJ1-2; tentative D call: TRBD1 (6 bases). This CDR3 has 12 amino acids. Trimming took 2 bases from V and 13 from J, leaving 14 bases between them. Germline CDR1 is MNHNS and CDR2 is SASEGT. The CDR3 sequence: CASSEIGGQGTF. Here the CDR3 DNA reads TGTGCCAGCAGTGAAATCGGGGGGCAGGGCACCTTC.

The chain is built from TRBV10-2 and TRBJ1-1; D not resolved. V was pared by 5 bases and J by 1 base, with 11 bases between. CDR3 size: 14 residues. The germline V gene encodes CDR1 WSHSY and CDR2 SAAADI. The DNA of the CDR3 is TGCGCCAGCAGTACTGCGGCGGCGAACACTGAAGCTTTCTTT. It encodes CASSTAAANTEAFF.

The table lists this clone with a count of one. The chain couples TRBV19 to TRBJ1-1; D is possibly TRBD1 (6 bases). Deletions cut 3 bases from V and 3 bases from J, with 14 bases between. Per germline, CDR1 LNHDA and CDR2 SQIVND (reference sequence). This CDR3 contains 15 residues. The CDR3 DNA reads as TGTGCCAGTAGTATTCAGGGGCTGGGGGACACTGAAGCTTTCTTT. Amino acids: CASSIQGLGDTEAFF.

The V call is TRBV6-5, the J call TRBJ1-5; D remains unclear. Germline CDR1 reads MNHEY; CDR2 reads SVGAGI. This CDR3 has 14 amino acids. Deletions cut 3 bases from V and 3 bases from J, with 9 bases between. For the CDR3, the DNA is TGTGCCAGCAGTTATCGATCTGCCAATCAGCCCCAGCATTTT. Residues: CASSYRSANQPQHF.

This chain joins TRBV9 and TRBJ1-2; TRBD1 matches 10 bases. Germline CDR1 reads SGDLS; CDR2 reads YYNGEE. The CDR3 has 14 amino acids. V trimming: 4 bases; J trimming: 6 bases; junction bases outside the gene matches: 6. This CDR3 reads CASSRQGAVDGYTF. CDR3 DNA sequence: TGTGCCAGCAGCCGACAGGGGGCTGTGGATGGCTACACCTTC. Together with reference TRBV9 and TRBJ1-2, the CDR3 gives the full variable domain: DSGVTQTPKHLITATGQRVTLRCSPRSGDLSVYWYQQSLDQGLQFLIQYYNGEERAKGNILERFSAQQFPDLHSELNLSSLELGDSALYFCASSRQGAVDGYTFGSGTRLTVV.

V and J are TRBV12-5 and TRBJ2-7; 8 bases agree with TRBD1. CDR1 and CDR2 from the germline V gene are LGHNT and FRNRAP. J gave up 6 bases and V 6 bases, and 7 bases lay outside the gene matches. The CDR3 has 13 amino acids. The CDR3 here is CASGGQVWFEQYF. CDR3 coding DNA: TGTGCTAGTGGGGGACAGGTGTGGTTCGAGCAGTACTTC. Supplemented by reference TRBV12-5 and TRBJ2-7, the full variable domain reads DARVTQTPRHKVTEMGQEVTMRCQPILGHNTVFWYRQTMMQGLELLAYFRNRAPLDDSGMPKDRFSAEMPDATLATLKIQPSEPRDSAVYFCASGGQVWFEQYFGPGTRLTVT.

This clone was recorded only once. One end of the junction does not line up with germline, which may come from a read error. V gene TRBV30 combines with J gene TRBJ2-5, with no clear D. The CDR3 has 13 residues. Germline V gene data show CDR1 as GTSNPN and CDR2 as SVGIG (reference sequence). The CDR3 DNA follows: TGTGCCTGGACCGCAGGTACCCAAGGGACCCAGTACTTC. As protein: CAWTAGTQGTQYF.

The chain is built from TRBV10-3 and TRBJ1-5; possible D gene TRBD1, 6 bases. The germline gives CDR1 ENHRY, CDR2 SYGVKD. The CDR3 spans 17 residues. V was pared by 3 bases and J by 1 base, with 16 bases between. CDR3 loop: CAISETLGGGSNQPQHF. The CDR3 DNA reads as TGTGCCATCAGTGAAACTCTCGGGGGCGGGAGCAATCAGCCCCAGCATTTT.

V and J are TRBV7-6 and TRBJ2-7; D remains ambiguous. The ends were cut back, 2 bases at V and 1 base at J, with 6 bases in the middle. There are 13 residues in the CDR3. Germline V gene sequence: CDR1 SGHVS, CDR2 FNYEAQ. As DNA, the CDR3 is TGTGCCAGCAGCTTAACCAGGTCCTACGAGCAGTACTTC. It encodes CASSLTRSYEQYF. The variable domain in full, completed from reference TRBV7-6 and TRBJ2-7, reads GAGVSQSPRYKVTKRGQDVALRCDPISGHVSLYWYRQALGQGPEFLTYFNYEAQQDKSGLPNDRFSAERPEGSISTLTIQRTEQRDSAMYRCASSLTRSYEQYFGPGTRLTVT.

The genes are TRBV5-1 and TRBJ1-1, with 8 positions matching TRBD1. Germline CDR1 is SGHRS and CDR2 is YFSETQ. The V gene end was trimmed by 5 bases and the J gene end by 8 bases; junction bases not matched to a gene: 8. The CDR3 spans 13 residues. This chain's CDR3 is CASSSQGAREAFF. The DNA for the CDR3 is TGCGCCAGCAGTTCTCAGGGGGCGAGGGAAGCTTTCTTT.

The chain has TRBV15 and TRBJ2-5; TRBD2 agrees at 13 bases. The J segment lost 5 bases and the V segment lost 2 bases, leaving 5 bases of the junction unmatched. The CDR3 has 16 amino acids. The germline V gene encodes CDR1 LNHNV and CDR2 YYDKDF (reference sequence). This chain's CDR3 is CATSRYGLAGEETQYF. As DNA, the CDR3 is TGTGCCACCAGCAGATATGGACTAGCGGGGGAGGAGACCCAGTACTTC.

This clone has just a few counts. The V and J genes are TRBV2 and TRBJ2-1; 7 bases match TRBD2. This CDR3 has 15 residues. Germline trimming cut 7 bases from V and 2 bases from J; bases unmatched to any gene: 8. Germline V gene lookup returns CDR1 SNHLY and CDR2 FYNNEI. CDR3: CASTERGLTYNEQFF. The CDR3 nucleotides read TGTGCCAGCACCGAACGGGGACTAACCTACAATGAGCAGTTCTTC.

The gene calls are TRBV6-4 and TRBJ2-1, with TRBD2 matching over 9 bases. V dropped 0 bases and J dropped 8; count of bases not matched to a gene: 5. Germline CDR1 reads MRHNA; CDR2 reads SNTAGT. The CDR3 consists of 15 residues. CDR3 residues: CASSDSSGGGDEQFF. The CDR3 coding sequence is TGTGCCAGCAGTGACTCTAGCGGGGGAGGCGATGAGCAGTTCTTC.

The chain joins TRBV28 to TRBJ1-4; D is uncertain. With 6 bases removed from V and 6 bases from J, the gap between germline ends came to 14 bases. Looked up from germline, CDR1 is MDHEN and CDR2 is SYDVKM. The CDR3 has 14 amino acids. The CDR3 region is CASSLGTDDEKLFF. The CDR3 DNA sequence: TGTGCCAGCAGCCTCGGAACAGACGATGAAAAACTGTTTTTT. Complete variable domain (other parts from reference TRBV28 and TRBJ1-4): DVKVTQSSRYLVKRTGEKVFLECVQDMDHENMFWYRQDPGLGLRLIYFSYDVKMKEKGDIPEGYSVSREKKERFSLILESASTNQTSMYLCASSLGTDDEKLFFGSGTQLSVL.

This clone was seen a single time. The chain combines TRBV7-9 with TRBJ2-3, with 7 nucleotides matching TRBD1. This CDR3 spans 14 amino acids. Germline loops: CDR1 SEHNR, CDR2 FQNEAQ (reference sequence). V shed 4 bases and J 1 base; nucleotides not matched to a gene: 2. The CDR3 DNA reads TGTGCCAGCAGCTATACAGGGGGCACAGATACGCAGTATTTT. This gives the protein CASSYTGGTDTQYF.

In DNA, the CDR3 is TGTGCCAGCAGTGACCGAATCTACGAGCAGTACTTC. Its protein product is CASSDRIYEQYF. The V call is TRBV6-1, the J call TRBJ2-7; no firm D call. Trimming shortened V by 3 bases and J by 3 bases, and 6 bases separated the two germline ends. The CDR3 extends over 12 amino acids. In germline, CDR1 is MNHNS, CDR2 SASEGT.

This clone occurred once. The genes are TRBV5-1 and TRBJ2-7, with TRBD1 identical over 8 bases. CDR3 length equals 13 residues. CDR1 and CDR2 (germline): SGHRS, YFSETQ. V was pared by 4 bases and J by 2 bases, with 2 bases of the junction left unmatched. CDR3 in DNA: TGCGCCAGCAGCGGGGACAGGACCTACGAGCAGTACTTC. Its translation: CASSGDRTYEQYF.

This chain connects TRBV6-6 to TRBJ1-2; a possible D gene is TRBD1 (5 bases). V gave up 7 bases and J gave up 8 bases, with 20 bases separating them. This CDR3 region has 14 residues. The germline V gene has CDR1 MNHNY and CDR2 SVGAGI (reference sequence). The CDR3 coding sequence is TGTGCCAGCACCTACTCCGGGGGGAGTACGGGCTACACCTTC. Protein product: CASTYSGGSTGYTF.

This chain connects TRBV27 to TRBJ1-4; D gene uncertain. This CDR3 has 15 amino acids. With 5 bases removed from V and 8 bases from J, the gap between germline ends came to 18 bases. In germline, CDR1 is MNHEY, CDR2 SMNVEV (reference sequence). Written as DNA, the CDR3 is TGTGCCAGCAGTCATAACCGGAGGACCTGGGAAAAACTGTTTTTT. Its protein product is CASSHNRRTWEKLFF. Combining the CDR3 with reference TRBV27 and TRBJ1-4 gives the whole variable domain EAQVTQNPRYLITVTGKKLTVTCSQNMNHEYMSWYRQDPGLGLRQIYYSMNVEVTDKGDVPEGYKVSRKEKRNFPLILESPSPNQTSLYFCASSHNRRTWEKLFFGSGTQLSVL.

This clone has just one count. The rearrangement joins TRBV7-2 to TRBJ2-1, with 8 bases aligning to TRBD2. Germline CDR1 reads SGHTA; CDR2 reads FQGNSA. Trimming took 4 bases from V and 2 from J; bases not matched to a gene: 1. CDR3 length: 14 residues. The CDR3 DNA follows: TGTGCCAGCAGCTGGGGACTAGCCTACAATGAGCAGTTCTTC. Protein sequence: CASSWGLAYNEQFF.

The CDR3, as DNA: TGTGCCAGCAGCTTGGAGGGACAGCTAGATCAGCCCCAGCATTTT. Its protein product is CASSLEGQLDQPQHF. The gene calls are TRBV5-5 and TRBJ1-5, with 7 nucleotides matching TRBD1. The junction had 5 bases not matched to a gene; V was cut back by 0 bases and J by 5 bases. Germline V gene data show CDR1 as SGHKS and CDR2 as YYEKEE (reference sequence). The CDR3 runs 15 residues.

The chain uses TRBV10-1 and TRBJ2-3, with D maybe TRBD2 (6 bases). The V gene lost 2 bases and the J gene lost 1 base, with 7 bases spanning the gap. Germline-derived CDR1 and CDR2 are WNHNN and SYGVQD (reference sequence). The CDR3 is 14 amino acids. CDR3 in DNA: TGCGCCAGCAGTGAGGGCGGGGGCACAGATACGCAGTATTTT. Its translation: CASSEGGGTDTQYF.

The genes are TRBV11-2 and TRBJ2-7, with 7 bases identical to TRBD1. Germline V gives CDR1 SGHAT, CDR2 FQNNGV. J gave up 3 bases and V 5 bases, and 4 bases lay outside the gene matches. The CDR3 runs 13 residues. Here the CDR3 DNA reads TGTGCCAGCAGCCTGGGACAGTTCTACGAGCAGTACTTC. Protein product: CASSLGQFYEQYF.

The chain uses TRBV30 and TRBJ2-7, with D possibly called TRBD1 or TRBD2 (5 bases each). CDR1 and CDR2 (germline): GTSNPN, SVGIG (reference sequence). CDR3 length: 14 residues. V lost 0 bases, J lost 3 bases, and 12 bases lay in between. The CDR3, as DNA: TGTGCCTGGAGTGTGGGGACGGGGCTCTACGAGCAGTACTTC. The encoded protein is CAWSVGTGLYEQYF.